This is a list of T cell receptor beta chains from one sample in a study of blood T cell repertoires in COVID-19. Only in-frame clones appear in the TCRdb table, and some are missing; sequencing was by immunoSEQ multiplex PCR. The table records 200,000 to 250,000 clones, 84% of them present only once. The sequencing sample was made of peripheral blood. The receptors were sampled from a woman aged 55-75 years who had recovered from COVID-19. Each CDR3 is given with its conserved first and last residue. D genes are given only for firm matches. Size is stated for part of the rows, as once, few or many counts, or as a class when the clone is expanded.

clone size	J gene	V gene	D gene	CDR3 protein	CDR3 DNA
.	TRBJ2-5	TRBV7-3	.	CASSLSGVQETQYF	TGTGCCAGCAGCTTATCGGGGGTGCAAGAGACCCAGTACTTC
.	TRBJ2-2	TRBV2	TRBD2	CASSRGGLFAGELFF	TGTGCCAGCAGCCGCGGGGGGCTTTTCGCCGGGGAGCTGTTTTTT
.	TRBJ1-2	TRBV5-1	TRBD1	CASSLAATGSGGYTF	TGCGCCAGCAGCTTGGCTGCGACAGGGTCTGGCGGCTACACCTTC
.	TRBJ2-1	TRBV5-1	TRBD2	CASSWPGLAGESSYNEQFF	TGCGCCAGCAGCTGGCCGGGACTAGCGGGGGAGAGCTCCTACAATGAGCAGTTCTTC
.	TRBJ2-7	TRBV5-1	TRBD2	CASSPELAGNPYEQYF	TGCGCCAGCAGCCCCGAACTAGCGGGAAACCCATACGAGCAGTACTTC
.	TRBJ2-5	TRBV4-1	TRBD2	CASSLGLAGGTQYF	TGCGCCAGCAGCCTCGGACTAGCGGGGGGCACCCAGTACTTC
.	TRBJ2-2	TRBV30	.	CAFHDLRATVDTGELFF	TGTGCCTTCCACGATCTTCGAGCGACCGTGGACACCGGGGAGCTGTTTTTT
few	TRBJ1-1	TRBV11-1	.	CASSTTLNTEAFF	TGTGCCAGCAGCACCACTTTAAACACTGAAGCTTTCTTT
.	TRBJ2-2	TRBV7-3	TRBD2	CASSGDTGELFF	TGTGCCTCTAGCGGGGACACCGGGGAGCTGTTTTTT
.	TRBJ1-6	TRBV30	.	CACRTGSYNSPLHF	TGTGCCTGCAGAACAGGATCCTATAATTCACCCCTCCACTTT
.	TRBJ2-4	TRBV2	.	CASIETPIAKNIQYF	TGTGCCAGCATTGAGACTCCTATAGCCAAAAACATTCAGTACTTC
.	TRBJ2-5	TRBV7-2	TRBD2	CASSPLAGALSRETQYF	TGTGCCAGCAGTCCTCTAGCGGGGGCACTAAGTAGGGAGACCCAGTACTTC
few	TRBJ1-2	TRBV5-6	.	CASSPPGWSNYGYTF	TGTGCCAGCAGCCCCCCGGGGTGGTCTAACTATGGCTACACCTTC
few	TRBJ2-3	TRBV3-1/TRBV3-2	.	CASSQGGDGADTQYF	TGTGCCAGCAGCCAGGGGGGTGATGGTGCAGATACGCAGTATTTT
once	TRBJ1-3	TRBV20-1	TRBD1	CSASYPPGQAISGNTIYF	TGCAGTGCTAGTTACCCACCGGGACAGGCTATCTCTGGAAACACCATATATTTT
.	TRBJ2-2	TRBV4-1	.	CASSQHTGPKGAGELFF	TGCGCCAGCAGTCAACACACGGGACCCAAGGGGGCCGGGGAGCTGTTTTTT
.	TRBJ1-1	TRBV6-2/TRBV6-3	.	CASSYPGETEAFF	TGTGCCAGCAGTTACCCGGGAGAGACTGAAGCTTTCTTT
.	TRBJ1-3	TRBV18	.	CASVMAGKAGNTIYF	TGTGCCAGCGTGATGGCAGGGAAGGCTGGAAACACCATATATTTT
.	TRBJ2-3	TRBV5-1	TRBD2	CASSPLLSGDTDTQYF	TGCGCCAGCAGCCCCCTGCTTAGCGGGGACACAGATACGCAGTATTTT
.	TRBJ1-1	TRBV5-1	.	CASSRIGTEGAEAFF	TGCGCCAGCAGCCGCATAGGTACCGAAGGGGCTGAAGCTTTCTTT
.	TRBJ1-4	TRBV9	.	CASSANGTPDEKLFF	TGTGCCAGCAGCGCAAATGGGACTCCGGATGAAAAACTGTTTTTT
.	TRBJ1-2	TRBV19	.	CASSMWGRGYGYTF	TGTGCCAGTAGTATGTGGGGGCGCGGCTATGGCTACACCTTC
.	TRBJ1-1	TRBV6-6	TRBD1	CASSRPGAGGNTEAFF	TGTGCCAGCAGTCGACCAGGGGCAGGGGGGAACACTGAAGCTTTCTTT
.	TRBJ1-1	TRBV12-5	.	CASGRDYTEAFF	TGTGCTAGTGGTCGGGATTACACTGAAGCTTTCTTT
.	TRBJ1-5	TRBV2	.	CASSGVGGMVQPQHF	TGTGCCAGCAGTGGGGTTGGGGGGATGGTTCAGCCCCAGCATTTT
.	TRBJ2-7	TRBV27	.	CASSSRGPYEQYF	TGTGCCAGCAGTAGCAGGGGACCCTACGAGCAGTACTTC
.	TRBJ2-1	TRBV30	TRBD2	CAWRAPSAGRGNEQFF	TGTGCCTGGAGGGCCCCCTCAGCGGGGAGAGGCAATGAGCAGTTCTTC
.	TRBJ1-1	TRBV3-1/TRBV3-2	TRBD1	CASKKGAGGGTEAFF	TGTGCCAGCAAGAAGGGGGCCGGCGGAGGCACTGAAGCTTTCTTT
.	TRBJ2-1	TRBV5-1	TRBD2	CASRAGGNDEQFF	TGCGCCAGCAGAGCGGGGGGGAACGATGAGCAGTTCTTC
.	TRBJ2-7	TRBV9	TRBD1	CASSKEGTGSLHEQYF	TGTGCCAGCAGCAAAGAGGGGACAGGGTCACTCCACGAGCAGTACTTC
.	TRBJ2-1	TRBV5-1	TRBD2	CASSLGTSGGYNEQFF	TGCGCCAGCAGCTTGGGAACTAGCGGGGGGTACAATGAGCAGTTCTTC
.	TRBJ1-4	TRBV5-1	TRBD1	CASSLQGATNEKLFF	TGCGCCAGCAGTTTACAGGGGGCGACTAATGAAAAACTGTTTTTT
.	TRBJ1-1	TRBV5-1	.	CASSLLGAGLKAEAFF	TGCGCCAGCAGCTTGTTAGGGGCAGGGTTGAAAGCTGAAGCTTTCTTT
.	TRBJ2-5	TRBV9	TRBD2	CASSPGGLAQETQYF	TGTGCCAGCAGCCCCGGAGGACTAGCCCAAGAGACCCAGTACTTC
few	TRBJ1-2	TRBV30	TRBD1	CARDRRGSGYTF	TGTGCCAGGGACAGGAGGGGTTCTGGCTACACCTTC
.	TRBJ1-2	TRBV9	TRBD1	CASSVGRRQGYHGYTF	TGTGCCAGCAGCGTCGGCAGGAGACAGGGGTACCATGGCTACACCTTC